Presented here are 14 T cell receptor beta chains from one specimen sequenced in a study of T-cell reconstitution after alpha-beta-depleted transplantation in children. Unique molecular identifiers were used in preparing the TCRbeta library. One entry per CDR3 protein results from TCRdb running MiXCR on the PCR reads. The sample lists about 250,000 distinct CDR3 sequences; around 25% were seen once. The sequenced sample was PBMCs, mostly from graft donor cells, obtained 360 days after TCRalphabeta/CD19-depleted stem cell transplant. The receptor source for this set is a female patient between 2 and 15 years old who had a stem cell transplant for congenital amegakaryocytic thrombocytopenia, so the T cells may come from the graft donor.

This clonotype was seen a handful of times. The gene calls are TRBV11-2 and TRBJ2-1, with TRBD2 identical over 11 bases. The length of the CDR3 is 16 residues. V lost 4 bases, J lost 4 bases, and 6 bases stayed unmatched. Germline V gene lookup returns CDR1 SGHAT and CDR2 FQNNGV. DNA for the CDR3: TGTGCCAGCAGCTCTTTAGCGGGAGGGAATTACAATGAGCAGTTCTTC. Translated, it gives CASSSLAGGNYNEQFF.

This clonotype showed up many times. The gene calls are TRBV19 and TRBJ1-3; no reliable D call. Germline CDR1 LNHDA, CDR2 SQIVND (reference sequence). V lost 4 bases to trimming and J lost 0 bases, with 10 bases between them. The CDR3 contains 15 residues. The CDR3 here is CASSRGLFSGNTIYF. The DNA of the CDR3 is TGTGCCAGTAGTAGAGGACTCTTCTCTGGAAACACCATATATTTT. Full variable domain (rest looked up from reference TRBV19 and TRBJ1-3): DGGITQSPKYLFRKEGQNVTLSCEQNLNHDAMYWYRQDPGQGLRLIYYSQIVNDFQKGDIAEGYSVSREKKESFPLTVTSAQKNPTAFYLCASSRGLFSGNTIYFGEGSWLTVV.

In this sample, this clonotype turned up a few times. V is TRBV3-1 and J is TRBJ2-7; 12 bases fit TRBD2. The CDR3 spans 17 residues. Germline trimming cut 4 bases from V and 0 bases from J; bases unmatched to any gene: 7. Germline CDR1 reads LGHDT; CDR2 reads YNNKEL (reference sequence). In DNA, the CDR3 is TGTGCCAGCAGCCGCCTGACTAGCGGGGGAAACTCCTACGAGCAGTACTTC. Residues: CASSRLTSGGNSYEQYF.

This clonotype was seen at least ten times. The chain employs TRBV4-3 and TRBJ2-3; 10 bases fit TRBD2. The CDR3 has 15 residues. The V gene's germline CDR1 is LGHNA and CDR2 YSLEER. Trimming cost V 3 bases and J 4 bases; bases outside gene matches: 4. CDR3 sequence reads: CASSQLAGVPDTQYF. The CDR3 nucleotides are TGCGCCAGCAGCCAGCTAGCGGGAGTCCCAGATACGCAGTATTTT.

This rearrangement joins TRBV29-1 to TRBJ2-5; TRBD2 matches 11 bases. Germline CDR1 is SQVTM and CDR2 is ANQGSEA. V dropped 2 bases and J dropped 4; count of bases not matched to a gene: 6. CDR3 length: 15 residues. This CDR3 is CSVEISGGARETQYF. In DNA form, the CDR3 reads TGCAGCGTTGAAATTAGCGGGGGGGCCCGAGAGACCCAGTACTTC.

This clonotype was counted between two and nine times. The genes are TRBV20-1 and TRBJ2-1; no firm D call. Trimming shortened V by 6 bases and J by 2 bases, and 8 bases separated the two germline ends. CDR3 length equals 12 residues. Germline lookup yields CDR1 DFQATT and CDR2 SNEGSKA (reference sequence). The CDR3 region is CSASRPYNEQFF. The CDR3 DNA reads as TGCAGTGCCTCTAGGCCCTACAATGAGCAGTTCTTC.

This clonotype was counted between two and nine times. The genes are TRBV4-3 and TRBJ2-1, with D hard to call. CDR1 LGHNA and CDR2 YSLEER come from the germline V gene. The CDR3 length is 16 residues. V was trimmed by 4 bases and J by 2 bases, leaving 15 bases between them. The CDR3 here is CASSLLVGWAYNEQFF. The CDR3 DNA sequence: TGCGCCAGCAGCCTCCTTGTAGGTTGGGCCTACAATGAGCAGTTCTTC.

The rearrangement links TRBV15 to TRBJ2-5; TRBD1 aligns across 7 bases. The CDR3 sequence is 16 residues long. Looked up from germline, CDR1 is LNHNV and CDR2 is YYDKDF (reference sequence). J lost 4 bases, V lost 4 bases, and 12 bases had no gene match. CDR3 sequence reads: CATSTKETGWAETQYF. CDR3 sequence (DNA): TGTGCCACCAGCACCAAAGAGACAGGGTGGGCAGAGACCCAGTACTTC.

This clonotype was counted at least ten times. The rearrangement uses TRBV12-3 or TRBV12-4 and TRBJ2-1; 10 bases align to TRBD2. The CDR3 consists of 17 residues. Germline trimming cut 5 bases from V and 0 bases from J; bases unmatched to any gene: 7. As DNA, the CDR3 is TGTGCCAGCAGTCTTTCCGTAGCGGGAGGCTCCTACAATGAGCAGTTCTTC. It codes for CASSLSVAGGSYNEQFF.

The chain combines TRBV5-1 with TRBJ2-5; D ambiguous. Trimming took 4 bases from V and 1 from J, leaving 14 bases between them. This CDR3 contains 15 residues. The V gene's germline CDR1 is SGHRS and CDR2 YFSETQ. In DNA, the CDR3 is TGCGCCAGCAGCCCCCGACTGGCAGCCCAAGAGACCCAGTACTTC. Amino acid sequence: CASSPRLAAQETQYF. Looking up the rest from reference TRBV5-1 and TRBJ2-5 gives the full variable domain: KAGVTQTPRYLIKTRGQQVTLSCSPISGHRSVSWYQQTPGQGLQFLFEYFSETQRNKGNFPGRFSGRQFSNSRSEMNVSTLELGDSALYLCASSPRLAAQETQYFGPGTRLLVL.

In its sample, this clonotype was seen a few times. This chain uses TRBV18 with TRBJ1-6; D perhaps matches TRBD1 (6 bases). V was trimmed by 5 bases and J by 7 bases, leaving 15 bases between them. The length of the CDR3 is 15 residues. Per germline, CDR1 KGHSH and CDR2 LQKENI. The CDR3 loop is CASSGKQGVNSPLHF. CDR3 DNA: TGTGCCAGCTCAGGGAAACAGGGTGTGAATTCACCCCTCCACTTT.

In this sample, this clonotype turned up a few times. The chain recombines TRBV7-9 with TRBJ2-1, with TRBD2 identical over 7 bases. V shed 1 base and J 9 bases; nucleotides not matched to a gene: 3. Germline V gives CDR1 SEHNR, CDR2 FQNEAQ (reference sequence). This CDR3 spans 13 amino acids. The CDR3 spells CASSLGGGFEQFF. The CDR3, as DNA: TGTGCCAGCAGCTTAGGGGGGGGATTTGAGCAGTTCTTC.

This clonotype was seen many times. The V gene is TRBV12-3 or TRBV12-4, the J gene TRBJ2-3, with a possible D match to TRBD1 (6 bases). V lost 4 bases, J lost 6 bases, and 17 bases lay in between. The CDR3 contains 15 residues. The CDR3 DNA sequence: TGTGCCAGCAGTTCATGGGCCAGGGGCGTTGATACGCAGTATTTT. As protein: CASSSWARGVDTQYF.

This clonotype was recorded a few times. The chain has TRBV2 and TRBJ1-5; 8 nucleotides align to TRBD1. The CDR3 totals 14 residues. The V gene's germline CDR1 is SNHLY and CDR2 FYNNEI. V shed 8 bases, J shed 1 base, and the junction held 4 bases outside the gene matches. CDR3 DNA: TGTGCCAGCCGCTGGGACAGGAGCAATCAGCCCCAGCATTTT. Residues: CASRWDRSNQPQHF. Full variable domain (outside the CDR3, taken from reference TRBV2 and TRBJ1-5): EPEVTQTPSHQVTQMGQEVILRCVPISNHLYFYWYRQILGQKVEFLVSFYNNEISEKSEIFDDQFSVERPDGSNFTLKIRSTKLEDSAMYFCASRWDRSNQPQHFGDGTRLSIL.